The 9 T cell receptor beta chains presented below share a single source sample, sequenced in a study of T cell repertoires in cytomegalovirus infection. These receptors have no known antigen. From the reads, TCRdb called clonotypes with MiXCR, one entry per CDR3 protein. The table includes tens of thousands of distinct CDR3 sequences, 20% to 25% detected once. The sequences come from CD8+ T cells from cultured PBMCs, collected from culture after CMV antigen stimulation. Receptors originate from a human donor in good health (CMV status not recorded). Some clones in this sample may be carry-over from other donors' samples.

This chain uses TRBV23-1 with TRBJ2-1; a weak D match, TRBD1 (5 bases). TRBV23-1 is an ORF, and what it does is uncertain. The CDR3 covers 17 residues. The V gene lost 0 bases and the J gene lost 10 bases, with 22 bases spanning the gap. CDR3 coding DNA: TGCGCCAGCAGTCAATCCAATCTGTCAGGGTTTAAAGGGGAGCAGTTCTTC. Amino acid sequence: CASSQSNLSGFKGEQFF.

This clonotype was counted only a few times. The chain uses TRBV7-8 and TRBJ2-2, with 8 bases that match TRBD2. CDR1 and CDR2 (germline): SGHVS, FQNEAQ. This CDR3 is built from 15 residues. V was pared by 6 bases and J by 5 bases, with 8 bases of the junction left unmatched. For the CDR3, the DNA is TGTGCCAGCAGGGCGGGAGGCCGGGGGACCGGGGAGCTGTTTTTT. It translates to CASRAGGRGTGELFF.

This chain connects TRBV28 to TRBJ1-1; D not resolved. V shed 7 bases and J shed 4 bases, with 13 bases lying between them. This CDR3 is built from 13 residues. Germline values: CDR1 MDHEN, CDR2 SYDVKM. The CDR3 protein is CASKSLSSTEAFF. The CDR3 nucleotides read TGTGCCAGCAAATCCCTGTCGTCCACTGAAGCTTTCTTT.

V gene TRBV29-1 combines with J gene TRBJ1-1, with 8 bases matching TRBD1. Germline V lookup: CDR1 SQVTM, CDR2 ANQGSEA. The CDR3 runs 10 residues. Trimming removed 5 bases from V and 8 bases from J; junction bases left unmatched: 1. Here the CDR3 reads CSVYRGEAFF. As DNA, the CDR3 is TGCAGCGTTTACAGGGGGGAAGCTTTCTTT.

This clonotype was counted many times. The chain carries TRBV29-1 and TRBJ2-7, with D possibly being TRBD1 (6 bases). Germline V gives CDR1 SQVTM, CDR2 ANQGSEA. Trimming took 6 bases from V and 5 from J, leaving 14 bases between them. This CDR3 has 12 residues. CDR3 loop: CSVAAGDHEQYF. In DNA form, the CDR3 reads TGCAGCGTCGCAGCAGGGGACCACGAGCAGTACTTC.

V usage is TRBV11-2 and J usage is TRBJ2-7; 10 nucleotides match TRBD2. The CDR3 contains 16 residues. Unmatched junction bases numbered 5, after V lost 1 base and J lost 2 bases. Germline CDR1 is SGHAT and CDR2 is FQNNGV. The CDR3 coding sequence is TGTGCCAGCAGCTTAGGGAGCGGGAGGGTACCCTACGAGCAGTACTTC. Its protein is CASSLGSGRVPYEQYF.

The J gene is TRBJ2-1, the V gene TRBV11-2; 7 bases line up with TRBD2. This CDR3 comprises 15 residues. The junction had 4 bases not matched to a gene; V was cut back by 1 base and J by 4 bases. Germline lookup yields CDR1 SGHAT and CDR2 FQNNGV. In DNA form, the CDR3 reads TGTGCCAGCAGCTTAGGCGGGGGACTTTACAATGAGCAGTTCTTC. Protein product: CASSLGGGLYNEQFF.

This clonotype was recorded at least ten times. The chain combines TRBV7-8 with TRBJ1-1; a weak D match, TRBD1 (5 bases). The CDR3 length is 11 residues. The germline V gene encodes CDR1 SGHVS and CDR2 FQNEAQ. V was shortened by 9 bases and J by 8 bases, with 13 bases between the two germline ends. CDR3 in amino acids: CASRGSREAFF. The CDR3 nucleotides are TGTGCCAGTAGGGGTTCTCGGGAAGCTTTCTTT.

This clonotype turned up a few times. CDR3 DNA sequence: TGCGCCAGCAGCCCGACGCCAGGGAACGAGCAGTACTTC. As protein: CASSPTPGNEQYF. This rearrangement joins TRBV4-1 to TRBJ2-7; D is possibly TRBD1 (5 bases). Germline CDR1 and CDR2: MGHRA and YSYEKL. The CDR3 totals 13 residues. Deletions cut 4 bases from V and 5 bases from J, with 12 bases between.